This T cell receptor (beta chain) was sequenced in a study of T cells after somatic rescue of genetic block. CDR3 length equals 14 residues. Per the germline V gene, CDR1 is KGHSH and CDR2 is LQKENI. The germline V and J ends were trimmed by 5 bases and 0 bases, with 7 bases remaining between them. Generated by immunoSEQ multiplex PCR, the TCRdb table keeps only in-frame clones and is missing some. The sample shows about 14,000 clones, around 71% of them seen only once. J is TRBJ1-4 and V is TRBV18; D not resolved. The sample was peripheral blood mononuclear cells (PBMCs). The sequence was collected from a boy aged 10-17 years. The CDR3 nucleotides are TGTGCCAGCTCATTATCCTCAACTAATGAAAAACTGTTTTTT. This encodes CASSLSSTNEKLFF.